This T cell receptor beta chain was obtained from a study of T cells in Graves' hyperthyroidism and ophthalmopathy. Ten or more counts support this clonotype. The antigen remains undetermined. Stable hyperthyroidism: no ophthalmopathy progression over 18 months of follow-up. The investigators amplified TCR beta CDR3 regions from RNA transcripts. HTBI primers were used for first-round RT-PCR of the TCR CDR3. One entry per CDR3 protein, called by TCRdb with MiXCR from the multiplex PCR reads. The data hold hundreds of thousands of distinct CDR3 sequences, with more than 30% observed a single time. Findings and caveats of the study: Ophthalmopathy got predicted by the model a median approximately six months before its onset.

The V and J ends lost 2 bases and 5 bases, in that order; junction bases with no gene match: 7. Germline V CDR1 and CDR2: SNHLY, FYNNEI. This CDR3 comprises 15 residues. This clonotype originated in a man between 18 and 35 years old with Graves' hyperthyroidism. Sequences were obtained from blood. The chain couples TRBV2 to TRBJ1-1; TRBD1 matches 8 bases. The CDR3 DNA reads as TGTGCCAGCAGTGAATGGGCAGGGGGCGATACTGAAGCTTTCTTT. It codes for CASSEWAGGDTEAFF.